The 21 T cell receptor beta chains below were found in one sample sequenced in a study of blood T cell repertoires in COVID-19. The data were produced by immunoSEQ multiplex PCR, yet TCRdb's version contains in-frame clones alone and is incomplete. The data contain over 150,000 clones, roughly 84% of them singletons. Sequencing was performed on peripheral blood. The receptor set was obtained from a man between 18 and 29 years old with active or convalescent COVID-19.

This clone has just a few counts. This sequence joins TRBV11-3 and TRBJ2-5; D is perhaps TRBD1 (6 bases). Germline V CDR1 and CDR2: SGHNT, YENEEA. The CDR3 consists of 13 residues. V was cut by 3 bases and J by 2 bases, with 7 bases left in between. The DNA for the CDR3 is TGTGCCAGCAGCTTTAGGGGGCAAGAGACCCAGTACTTC. Translating it yields CASSFRGQETQYF.

The gene calls are TRBV28 and TRBJ2-4; D is possibly TRBD2 (6 bases). Deletions cut 7 bases from V and 0 bases from J, with 16 bases between. The CDR3 length is 16 residues. The V gene's germline CDR1 is MDHEN and CDR2 SYDVKM. CDR3 sequence reads: CASTEPGVSAKNIQYF. The DNA of the CDR3 is TGTGCCAGCACAGAACCGGGGGTCTCAGCCAAAAACATTCAGTACTTC.

The chain joins TRBV19 to TRBJ2-4; 9 positions match TRBD2. This CDR3 spans 18 amino acids. V gave up 1 base and J gave up 1 base; unmatched junction bases: 8. Germline V gene data show CDR1 as LNHDA and CDR2 as SQIVND (reference sequence). For the CDR3, the DNA is TGTGCCAGTAGTATAGGTTCTAGCGGGAATAAGGCCAAAAACATTCAGTACTTC. The encoded protein is CASSIGSSGNKAKNIQYF.

The V gene is TRBV4-1, the J gene TRBJ1-1, with D tentatively TRBD1 (6 bases). The length of the CDR3 is 16 residues. Germline V CDR1 and CDR2: MGHRA, YSYEKL. Trimming left V 4 bases short and J 4 bases short, with 19 bases between. CDR3 in DNA: TGCGCCAGCAGCCTTCTCACCCAGGGGTATCGCACTGAAGCTTTCTTT. Translated, it gives CASSLLTQGYRTEAFF.

The chain employs TRBV7-2 and TRBJ1-1; D is uncertain. The V end was cut by 10 bases, the J end by 0 bases, with 6 bases between. The V gene's germline CDR1 is SGHTA and CDR2 FQGNSA. The CDR3 extends over 11 amino acids. This CDR3 reads CATQMNTEAFF. For the CDR3, the DNA is TGTGCCACCCAAATGAACACTGAAGCTTTCTTT.

V usage is TRBV7-2 and J usage is TRBJ1-3; the D gene is possibly TRBD1 (6 bases). The V end was cut by 3 bases, the J end by 0 bases, with 12 bases between. This CDR3 contains 16 residues. Germline values: CDR1 SGHTA, CDR2 FQGNSA. The CDR3 reads CASSFGQSYSGNTIYF. For the CDR3, the DNA is TGTGCCAGCAGCTTCGGACAGTCATACTCTGGAAACACCATATATTTT.

The chain couples TRBV7-7 to TRBJ1-1; D not certain. Per germline, CDR1 SSHAT and CDR2 FNYEAQ (reference sequence). The CDR3 length is 13 residues. Deletions cut 5 bases from V and 1 base from J, with 8 bases between. The chain's CDR3 is CASSRDTNTEAFF. The DNA of the CDR3 is TGTGCCAGCAGCCGCGATACGAACACTGAAGCTTTCTTT. Full variable domain (remainder filled in from reference TRBV7-7 and TRBJ1-1): GAGVSQSPRYKVTKRGQDVTLRCDPISSHATLYWYQQALGQGPEFLTYFNYEAQPDKSGLPSDRFSAERPEGSISTLTIQRTEQRDSAMYRCASSRDTNTEAFFGQGTRLTVV.

The rearrangement uses TRBV6-5 and TRBJ1-3, with 7 bases fitting TRBD1. Per the germline V gene, CDR1 is MNHEY and CDR2 is SVGAGI. Trimming took 8 bases from V and 2 from J; bases not matched to a gene: 9. The length of the CDR3 is 15 residues. CDR3 sequence reads: CASSRQGTTGNTIYF. For the CDR3, the DNA is TGTGCCAGCTCCCGACAGGGAACCACTGGAAACACCATATATTTT.

This chain uses TRBV19 with TRBJ1-1; D is possibly TRBD1 (5 bases). V shed 6 bases and J shed 0 bases, with 17 bases lying between them. CDR1 is LNHDA, CDR2 SQIVND, per germline (reference sequence). CDR3 length: 16 residues. This chain's CDR3 is CASRRDDSTLNTEAFF. The CDR3 coding sequence is TGTGCCAGTAGGAGAGATGACAGCACTTTGAACACTGAAGCTTTCTTT.

The chain combines TRBV30 with TRBJ2-7; 7 bases agree with TRBD2. The J segment lost 2 bases and the V segment lost 4 bases, leaving 5 bases of the junction unmatched. This CDR3 contains 13 residues. Germline-derived CDR1 and CDR2 are GTSNPN and SVGIG (reference sequence). CDR3 sequence (DNA): TGTGCCTGGAATGGCGGGAGCGCCTACGAGCAGTACTTC. As protein: CAWNGGSAYEQYF.

The chain joins TRBV10-1 to TRBJ2-7; possibly TRBD2 for D (6 bases). V was shortened by 3 bases and J by 6 bases, with 15 bases between the two germline ends. Germline CDR1 WNHNN, CDR2 SYGVQD (reference sequence). This CDR3 comprises 14 residues. CDR3 in DNA: TGCGCCAGCAGTGAATCCGGGGCCGGGGGCGAGCAGTACTTC. This gives the protein CASSESGAGGEQYF.

The V and J genes are TRBV5-1 and TRBJ1-2, with unresolved D. CDR1 is SGHRS and CDR2 is YFSETQ in the germline V gene. Deletions cut 4 bases from V and 0 bases from J, with 16 bases between. The CDR3 has 16 amino acids. CDR3 region: CASSPSAGHSNYGYTF. The CDR3 DNA reads as TGCGCCAGCAGCCCCTCCGCTGGTCACTCTAACTATGGCTACACCTTC.

The V and J genes are TRBV28 and TRBJ2-7; TRBD2 aligns across 8 bases. CDR1 is MDHEN, CDR2 SYDVKM, per germline. The CDR3 totals 14 residues. Trimming took 3 bases from V and 3 from J; bases not matched to a gene: 4. The CDR3, as DNA: TGTGCCAGCAGTTTTTTACGGGAGGGCTACGAGCAGTACTTC. Protein sequence: CASSFLREGYEQYF.

This clone was seen only once. The chain employs TRBV14 and TRBJ1-1, with D uncertain. The germline CDR1 and CDR2 sequences are SGHDN and FVKESK. With 4 bases removed from V and 5 bases from J, the gap between germline ends came to 8 bases. This CDR3 comprises 12 residues. The CDR3, as DNA: TGTGCCAGCAGCCCCAGTTCGACTGAAGCTTTCTTT. Amino acids: CASSPSSTEAFF.

The chain's CDR3 is CASSIKGAVSPLHF. In DNA form, the CDR3 reads TGTGCCAGTAGTATAAAGGGGGCAGTTTCACCCCTCCACTTT. The V gene is TRBV19, the J gene TRBJ1-6, with 7 bases matching TRBD1. The germline gives CDR1 LNHDA, CDR2 SQIVND (reference sequence). The CDR3 sequence is 14 residues long. With V trimmed by 2 bases and J by 9 bases, 4 bases remained unmatched.

This chain joins TRBV11-2 and TRBJ2-1; D not certain. Germline loops: CDR1 SGHAT, CDR2 FQNNGV. V was clipped by 2 bases and J by 6 bases, with 8 bases between them. The CDR3 totals 13 residues. The CDR3: CASSLRLSNEQFF. The CDR3 DNA reads TGTGCCAGCAGCTTACGGTTGAGCAATGAGCAGTTCTTC.

The CDR3 DNA reads TGCGCCAGCAGTTACGACAGGGCGAATGAGCAGTTCTTC. This translates into CASSYDRANEQFF. The chain recombines TRBV10-1 with TRBJ2-1; 7 bases fit TRBD1. The J segment lost 7 bases and the V segment lost 5 bases, leaving 5 bases of the junction unmatched. There are 13 residues in the CDR3. Germline CDR1 WNHNN, CDR2 SYGVQD (reference sequence).

CDR3 sequence: CASRPSGQETQYF. The CDR3 DNA reads TGTGCCAGCAGGCCTAGCGGCCAAGAGACCCAGTACTTC. The chain uses TRBV12-3 or TRBV12-4 and TRBJ2-5, with 7 positions matching TRBD2. The CDR3 extends over 13 amino acids. The junction had 2 bases not matched to a gene; V was cut back by 6 bases and J by 1 base.

The chain carries TRBV11-1 and TRBJ2-7, with TRBD2 matching 10 bases. This CDR3 is built from 15 residues. The V and J ends lost 2 bases and 0 bases, in that order; junction bases with no gene match: 1. Germline values: CDR1 SGHAT, CDR2 FQDESV (reference sequence). The CDR3 spells CASSLRTSGSYEQYF. The CDR3 DNA is TGTGCCAGCAGCTTAAGGACTAGCGGCTCCTACGAGCAGTACTTC. The full variable domain, with the rest looked up from reference TRBV11-1 and TRBJ2-7, is EAEVAQSPRYKITEKSQAVAFWCDPISGHATLYWYRQILGQGPELLVQFQDESVVDDSQLPKDRFSAERLKGVDSTLKIQPAELGDSAMYLCASSLRTSGSYEQYFGPGTRLTVT.

This rearrangement joins TRBV11-3 to TRBJ2-5; D is possibly TRBD1 (5 bases). V was trimmed by 5 bases and J by 1 base, leaving 14 bases between them. This CDR3 region has 15 residues. CDR1 and CDR2 (germline): SGHNT, YENEEA. The CDR3, as DNA: TGTGCCAGCAGCCCCTCAGGACAACCCCAAGAGACCCAGTACTTC. This translates into CASSPSGQPQETQYF. The full variable domain, completed using reference TRBV11-3 and TRBJ2-5, is EAGVVQSPRYKIIEKKQPVAFWCNPISGHNTLYWYLQNLGQGPELLIRYENEEAVDDSQLPKDRFSAERLKGVDSTLKIQPAELGDSAVYLCASSPSGQPQETQYFGPGTRLLVL.

This sequence joins TRBV7-9 and TRBJ2-3; the match to TRBD2 covers 8 bases. Germline CDR1 SEHNR, CDR2 FQNEAQ (reference sequence). The CDR3 sequence is 16 residues long. V dropped 3 bases and J dropped 3; count of bases not matched to a gene: 8. The CDR3 is CASSFQGLVMTDTQYF. CDR3 coding DNA: TGTGCCAGCAGCTTCCAGGGACTAGTTATGACAGATACGCAGTATTTT.